The present T cell receptor (beta chain) was sequenced within a study of T cell responses to AZD1222 COVID-19 vaccine. Overall study findings and caveats: White British ancestry dominated among donors, who included more females, and clonal diversity was possibly underestimated.

Of note for this clone: Its target is not known. Other nucleotide sequences from this sample produce the same CDR3.

The data were produced by immunoSEQ multiplex PCR, yet TCRdb's version contains in-frame clones alone and is incomplete. The data hold 95,000 to 150,000 clones, with 75% to 90% observed a single time. This TCR came from an adult in good health. Sample: peripheral blood, taken on day 0 of AZD1222 vaccination.

CDR3 in amino acids: CASSRTELNTEAFF. In nucleotides, the CDR3 is TGTGCCAGCAGTCGGACAGAACTGAACACTGAAGCTTTCTTT. This chain uses TRBV28 with TRBJ1-1, with D possibly being TRBD1 (6 bases). Germline values: CDR1 MDHEN, CDR2 SYDVKM. The V end lost 5 bases, the J end lost 0 bases, and 10 bases lay between the germline ends. This CDR3 is built from 14 residues.